This T cell receptor (beta chain) was recorded in a study of blood T cell repertoires in COVID-19. Study information: Researchers got acute and convalescent COVID-19 samples from the United States, Italy and Spain.

Trimming cost V 5 bases and J 6 bases, with 8 bases left between them. Germline CDR1 and CDR2: MGHDK and SYGVNS. The CDR3 consists of 11 residues. Methods used by the authors: Cell counts per sample came from amplifying reference gene primers. Clones were read by immunoSEQ multiplex PCR, and TCRdb kept only the in-frame ones, dropping some. That table is the source of V, J and clone size, and D and trimming were worked out from the DNA. The sample lists 310,000 or so clones, approximately 87% occurring once. The sample taken for sequencing was peripheral blood. This chain joins TRBV25-1 and TRBJ2-7; the D is unclear. The TCR comes from a woman between 50 and 59 years old with active or convalescent COVID-19. The CDR3 DNA follows: TGTGCCAGCAGTCCTTCGTTCGAGCAGTACTTC. It translates to CASSPSFEQYF.